This T cell receptor (beta chain) was documented in a study of cytomegalovirus exposure and HLA in healthy donors. Study-wide results and caveats: In a later analysis, HLA-associated TCR beta chains were more clonally expanded than equally common others.

On this clone: What it recognizes is unknown.

The PCR employed 60 Vbeta primers together with 13 Jbeta primers. Assay: immunoSEQ multiplex PCR; the TCRdb copy retains only in-frame clones and omits some. In total, the table holds about 190,000 clones. The germline CDR1 and CDR2 sequences are SGHTA and FQGNSA. The junction had 6 bases not matched to a gene; V was cut back by 3 bases and J by 3 bases. The CDR3 extends over 15 amino acids. The chain uses TRBV7-2 and TRBJ1-2; 8 nucleotides align to TRBD1. This clonotype was sampled from a woman aged 25 to 39 in good health and CMV-seropositive. The specimen was PBMCs. CDR3 residues: CASSFEPDRDYGYTF. The DNA for the CDR3 is TGTGCCAGCAGCTTCGAACCGGACAGGGACTATGGCTACACCTTC.